One sample yielded the 10 T cell receptor beta chains listed below, sequenced in a study of blood T cells in healthy people across ages. Using a J-beta primer mix together with a sample-barcoded 5' primer, a second PCR was run for roughly 6 to 12 cycles. TCRdb independently ran MiXCR on the 5' RACE reads; one entry per CDR3 protein. This table has 1.8 million or so distinct CDR3 sequences, around 40% appearing once. The sequenced sample was blood. These receptors originate from a human donor in good health.

This clonotype has more than one count but fewer than ten. The chain is built from TRBV7-3 and TRBJ2-3, with D maybe TRBD1 (6 bases). Trimming removed 2 bases from V and 7 bases from J, with 13 bases in between. The CDR3 extends over 14 amino acids. The germline V gene has CDR1 SGHTA and CDR2 FQGTGA. The DNA for the CDR3 is TGTGCCAGCAGCTTATCAGGGGTTACGAATACGCAGTATTTT. Encoded protein: CASSLSGVTNTQYF.

This chain links TRBV20-1 with TRBJ2-7, with D hard to call. The CDR3 loop spans 14 amino acids. Deletions cut 0 bases from V and 2 bases from J, with 11 bases between. CDR1 is DFQATT and CDR2 is SNEGSKA in the germline V gene (reference sequence). The CDR3 coding sequence is TGCAGTGCTAGAGATCAAAGGGCCCCCTACGAGCAGTACTTC. This gives the protein CSARDQRAPYEQYF.

The CDR3 region has the DNA TGTGCCAGCAGTTGGGGTAGCGGGGTCGGCTACACCTTC. Translation gives CASSWGSGVGYTF. The genes are TRBV27 and TRBJ1-2, with D hard to call. The CDR3 runs 13 residues. Germline V CDR1 and CDR2: MNHEY, SMNVEV (reference sequence). The V gene lost 4 bases and the J gene lost 8 bases, with 14 bases spanning the gap.

The chain combines TRBV12-3 or TRBV12-4 with TRBJ2-1; 8 nucleotides line up with TRBD2. CDR3 length: 16 amino acids. Trimming took 1 base from V and 9 from J; bases not matched to a gene: 11. Here the CDR3 DNA reads TGTGCCAGCAGTTTAGGGGCGGGGGGCCACTCTGGTGAGCAGTTCTTC. Residues: CASSLGAGGHSGEQFF.

This clonotype was seen only a few times. The rearrangement uses TRBV6-1 and TRBJ1-2, with D perhaps matching TRBD1 (5 bases). The CDR3 has 15 amino acids. With 4 bases removed from V and 0 bases from J, the gap between germline ends came to 12 bases. The germline CDR1 and CDR2 sequences are MNHNS and SASEGT. Here the CDR3 reads CASSARGLTNYGYTF. DNA of the CDR3: TGTGCCAGCAGTGCCCGGGGACTAACTAACTATGGCTACACCTTC.

Comments on this clonotype: The junction and the germline gene differ at one end; a read error may be behind it. V is TRBV7-2 and J is TRBJ2-3, with a tentative D call TRBD1 (6 bases). The germline CDR1 and CDR2 sequences are SGHTA and FQGNSA. The CDR3 covers 14 residues. The CDR3 spells CASKPRGSTDTRYF. Written as DNA, the CDR3 is TGTGCCAGCAAACCTAGGGGGAGCACAGATACGCGGTATTTT. Filled out from reference TRBV7-2 and TRBJ2-3, the complete variable domain reads GAGVSQSPSNKVTEKGKDVELRCDPISGHTALYWYRQSLGQGLEFLIYFQGNSAPDKSGLPSDRFSAERTGGSVSTLTIQRTQQEDSAVYLCASKPRGSTDTRYFGPGTRLTVL.

The V call is TRBV20-1, the J call TRBJ2-1, with D unresolved. Germline CDR1 and CDR2: DFQATT and SNEGSKA (reference sequence). The CDR3 length is 13 residues. Trimming stripped 0 bases from V and 8 bases from J, with 11 bases between. CDR3 sequence (DNA): TGCAGTGCTAGAGAGAGACTTTCGGATGAGCAGTTCTTC. Protein: CSARERLSDEQFF.

This rearrangement joins TRBV3-1 to TRBJ2-2; a possible D gene is TRBD1 (5 bases). CDR3 length: 14 amino acids. Germline-derived CDR1 and CDR2 are LGHDT and YNNKEL (reference sequence). V was shortened by 3 bases and J by 5 bases, with 10 bases between the two germline ends. CDR3 nucleotide sequence: TGTGCCAGCAGCCAGGAAGGGGTGACCGGGGAGCTGTTTTTT. Protein product: CASSQEGVTGELFF.

This chain joins TRBV7-2 and TRBJ2-5; 7 bases fit TRBD2. The germline V gene encodes CDR1 SGHTA and CDR2 FQGNSA. The CDR3 spans 19 residues. V gave up 1 base and J gave up 6 bases; unmatched junction bases: 20. CDR3 coding DNA: TGTGCCAGCAGCTTAGATCCTGGGCGGGGGACCACCATAGGGAAGACCCAGTACTTC. It specifies CASSLDPGRGTTIGKTQYF.

V gene TRBV18 combines with J gene TRBJ2-7; D possibly corresponds to TRBD1 (5 bases). V was clipped by 3 bases and J by 2 bases, with 11 bases between them. The CDR3 contains 14 residues. Germline-derived CDR1 and CDR2 are KGHSH and LQKENI. In DNA, the CDR3 is TGTGCCAGCTCACCTCAGACAGAAACCTACGAGCAGTACTTC. Encoded protein: CASSPQTETYEQYF.